These 26 T cell receptor beta chains share one sample of origin, sequenced in a study of T-cell memory formation after mild COVID-19 (TCRdb year 2021). Libraries were constructed by 5' RACE. Sequencing took place on an Illumina NovaSeq 6000. The public reads were run again by TCRdb, first through fastp at Q25 and then through MiXCR, and only productive beta chains were kept. Records with the same CDR3 protein are collapsed into one entry carrying the most frequent genes and DNA. For this sample there are 400,000 to 550,000 distinct CDR3 sequences; approximately 23% appear just once. The top ten constitute roughly an eighth of the sample. The sequenced material came from PBMCs or a T cell subset sorted from them (not recorded which). These receptors all come from an adult woman who had mild COVID-19 (a few samples of this study predate the infection). The sample titles of this study are shuffled in the database, so cell type and time point are left out; the donor was told from shared clones.

The V call is TRBV5-1, the J call TRBJ1-2; D gene ambiguous. V lost 3 bases and J lost 4, with 13 bases in between. Germline V gene data show CDR1 as SGHRS and CDR2 as YFSETQ. CDR3 length: 14 amino acids. The CDR3 DNA follows: TGCGCCAGCAGCTCAGATATGGATTTCTATGGCTACACCTTC. Protein sequence: CASSSDMDFYGYTF.

CDR3: CSARASGRGIYEQYF. In nucleotides, the CDR3 is TGCAGTGCTAGGGCTAGCGGGAGAGGGATCTACGAGCAGTACTTC. This rearrangement joins TRBV20-1 to TRBJ2-7; TRBD2 matches at 10 bases. The CDR3 is 15 residues long. Trimming cost V 3 bases and J 3 bases; bases outside gene matches: 8. CDR1 is DFQATT and CDR2 is SNEGSKA in the germline V gene (reference sequence).

The chain combines TRBV12-3 or TRBV12-4 with TRBJ2-7, with a possible D match to TRBD1 (5 bases). The CDR3 consists of 13 residues. The V end was cut by 4 bases, the J end by 4 bases, with 11 bases between. The CDR3 sequence is CASSSATGYEQYF. In DNA form, the CDR3 reads TGTGCCAGCAGTTCGGCCACAGGATACGAGCAGTACTTC.

This clonotype was recorded a few times. V and J are TRBV29-1 and TRBJ2-3; the D is unclear. V dropped 6 bases and J dropped 4 bases, with 14 bases sitting between them. The germline CDR1 and CDR2 sequences are SQVTM and ANQGSEA. The CDR3 has 13 amino acids. The CDR3 nucleotides read TGCAGCGTAGCAGTATCCCCCGCAGATACGCAGTATTTT. Translated: CSVAVSPADTQYF.

This clonotype has a single count. The chain joins TRBV20-1 to TRBJ1-2; D gene unclear. The germline V gene encodes CDR1 DFQATT and CDR2 SNEGSKA (reference sequence). The CDR3 has 11 residues. With 1 base removed from V and 6 bases from J, the gap between germline ends came to 6 bases. Written as DNA, the CDR3 is TGCAGTGCTAGAGGGACTAATGGCTACACCTTC. Its translation is CSARGTNGYTF.

This clonotype was seen a few times. The rearrangement joins TRBV6-6 to TRBJ1-5, with 9 bases fitting TRBD1. Germline V gene lookup returns CDR1 MNHNY and CDR2 SVGAGI (reference sequence). CDR3 size: 14 residues. J was trimmed by 4 bases and V by 5 bases; bases with no gene match: 3. The CDR3 loop reads CASSVGQGNQPQHF. The CDR3 nucleotides read TGTGCCAGCAGTGTGGGACAGGGTAATCAGCCCCAGCATTTT.

This clonotype was seen more than once but under ten times. V usage is TRBV12-3 or TRBV12-4 and J usage is TRBJ1-1, with unresolved D. The CDR3 contains 14 residues. Trimming took 6 bases from V and 4 from J, leaving 15 bases between them. The CDR3 sequence: CASSLKGGVTEAFF. The CDR3 DNA reads as TGTGCCAGCAGCCTGAAAGGCGGAGTCACTGAAGCTTTCTTT.

The V call is TRBV6-5, the J call TRBJ2-5; D may match TRBD1 or TRBD2 (5 bases each). Germline V gene sequence: CDR1 MNHEY, CDR2 SVGAGI. The CDR3 has 18 residues. V was pared by 5 bases and J by 4 bases, with 26 bases between. CDR3 residues: CASSLWGISEGVRETQYF. DNA of the CDR3: TGTGCCAGCAGTCTCTGGGGGATATCGGAAGGAGTGCGAGAGACCCAGTACTTC.

The chain employs TRBV29-1 and TRBJ2-1; TRBD1 aligns across 8 bases. This CDR3 contains 13 residues. After removal of 5 bases from V and 4 bases from J, the junction contained 4 bases not matched to a gene. Germline CDR1 and CDR2: SQVTM and ANQGSEA. The CDR3 loop reads CSVTGTGYNEQFF. In nucleotides, the CDR3 is TGCAGCGTTACCGGGACAGGATACAATGAGCAGTTCTTC.

This chain uses TRBV29-1 with TRBJ1-2; weak D call: TRBD1 (6 bases). V lost 4 bases to trimming and J lost 2 bases, with 8 bases between them. Looked up from germline, CDR1 is SQVTM and CDR2 is ANQGSEA. CDR3 length: 12 amino acids. The DNA for the CDR3 is TGCAGCGTTGTAGGGGGAAACTATGGCTACACCTTC. It encodes CSVVGGNYGYTF.

This clonotype came up a few times. The rearrangement uses TRBV7-6 and TRBJ1-1; D unresolved. Trimming removed 5 bases from V and 10 bases from J, with 20 bases in between. Germline assignment: CDR1 SGHVS and CDR2 FNYEAQ. The CDR3 sequence is 14 residues long. The CDR3, as DNA: TGTGCCAGCAGCCGCCTTGGGAGCCAAGACGGAGCTTTCTTT. Translation: CASSRLGSQDGAFF.

The chain carries TRBV5-1 and TRBJ1-5; D remains unclear. This CDR3 has 14 residues. V dropped 0 bases and J dropped 3 bases, with 7 bases sitting between them. Germline assignment: CDR1 SGHRS and CDR2 YFSETQ. CDR3 protein: CASSLDSANQPQHF. The CDR3 region has the DNA TGCGCCAGCAGCTTGGACAGTGCCAATCAGCCCCAGCATTTT.

This chain links TRBV27 with TRBJ1-1, with TRBD1 as a possible D gene (5 bases). The germline V and J ends were trimmed by 5 bases and 2 bases, with 12 bases remaining between them. From germline, CDR1 is MNHEY and CDR2 SMNVEV (reference sequence). The CDR3 loop spans 14 amino acids. CDR3 residues: CASSGGSLNTEAFF. The CDR3 DNA reads TGTGCCAGCAGTGGGGGGTCACTTAACACTGAAGCTTTCTTT.

V usage is TRBV5-1 and J usage is TRBJ2-3; 7 bases map to TRBD2. Germline CDR1 and CDR2: SGHRS and YFSETQ. The trim removed 2 bases at V and 2 bases at J, leaving 8 bases unmatched. CDR3 length: 16 residues. The CDR3 loop is CASSFSSGILTDTQYF. CDR3 nucleotides: TGCGCCAGCAGCTTTTCGAGCGGGATACTCACAGATACGCAGTATTTT.

The V call is TRBV29-1, the J call TRBJ1-4; a possible D gene is TRBD1 (6 bases). Per the germline V gene, CDR1 is SQVTM and CDR2 is ANQGSEA. This CDR3 spans 13 amino acids. Trimming removed 7 bases from V and 8 bases from J, with 17 bases in between. CDR3 in DNA: TGCAGCGGGGCCGGGGGACAAGCAGAAAAACTGTTTTTT. Translation: CSGAGGQAEKLFF.

This clonotype was seen more than once but under ten times. V usage is TRBV6-2 or TRBV6-3 and J usage is TRBJ2-7; 10 nucleotides align to TRBD2. Germline V gene sequence: CDR1 MNHEY, CDR2 SVGEGT. The V gene end was trimmed by 10 bases and the J gene end by 5 bases; junction bases not matched to a gene: 5. This CDR3 contains 12 residues. The CDR3 bases are TGTGCCACCTCCGGACTAGCGGACGAGCAGTACTTC. It is translated as CATSGLADEQYF.

The CDR3 reads CATSESAEQFF. DNA of the CDR3: TGTGCCACCAGTGAATCTGCTGAGCAGTTCTTC. This chain connects TRBV15 to TRBJ2-1; D is ambiguous. There are 11 residues in the CDR3. Looked up from germline, CDR1 is LNHNV and CDR2 is YYDKDF (reference sequence). The V end was cut by 6 bases, the J end by 9 bases, with 9 bases between.

This chain joins TRBV7-9 and TRBJ1-1; D is possibly TRBD1 (5 bases). CDR3 length: 17 amino acids. The ends were cut back, 3 bases at V and 2 bases at J, with 19 bases in the middle. Germline V gene lookup returns CDR1 SEHNR and CDR2 FQNEAQ (reference sequence). The CDR3 nucleotides are TGTGCCAGCAGCTTCAGGGCCGGTAGGTCGTCCAACACTGAAGCTTTCTTT. Translating it yields CASSFRAGRSSNTEAFF.

The table lists this clonotype with a few counts. The chain uses TRBV29-1 and TRBJ2-7; D possibly matches TRBD1 or TRBD2 (6 bases each). Germline loops: CDR1 SQVTM, CDR2 ANQGSEA. V was clipped by 6 bases and J by 7 bases, with 19 bases between them. The CDR3 has 13 residues. CDR3 residues: CSVHAPGAEEQYF. CDR3 nucleotide sequence: TGCAGCGTCCATGCCCCGGGGGCTGAAGAGCAGTACTTC.

The rearrangement uses TRBV6-1 and TRBJ1-5; 8 nucleotides match TRBD1. J was trimmed by 2 bases and V by 4 bases; bases with no gene match: 13. Germline V CDR1 and CDR2: MNHNS, SASEGT. The length of the CDR3 is 18 residues. The CDR3 sequence is CASSGRTGFSSGNQPQHF. Here the CDR3 DNA reads TGTGCCAGCAGTGGCCGGACAGGGTTTAGCTCGGGCAATCAGCCCCAGCATTTT.

Details on this clonotype: A much larger clone sits a single nucleotide away, making a read error possible. The V and J genes are TRBV10-3 and TRBJ2-2, with D perhaps assigned TRBD1 or TRBD2 (5 bases each). The germline gives CDR1 ENHRY, CDR2 SYGVKD. This CDR3 spans 14 amino acids. CDR3 protein: CAISEDGVTGALFF. CDR3 coding DNA: TGTGCCATCAGTGAGGATGGGGTCACCGGGGCGCTGTTTTTT.

The chain recombines TRBV7-2 with TRBJ2-7; TRBD2 matches 11 bases. Germline-derived CDR1 and CDR2 are SGHTA and FQGNSA. V trimming: 0 bases; J trimming: 7 bases; junction bases outside the gene matches: 5. There are 15 residues in the CDR3. The CDR3 reads CASSLALAGVKEQYF. The CDR3 bases are TGTGCCAGCAGCTTAGCACTAGCGGGAGTGAAAGAGCAGTACTTC.

The CDR3 spells CASLDTGTDNRAQYF. CDR3 coding DNA: TGTGCCTCCCTTGACACCGGGACAGACAATAGGGCCCAGTACTTC. V is TRBV19 and J is TRBJ2-5; 7 bases match TRBD1. V gave up 11 bases and J gave up 9 bases; unmatched junction bases: 21. Germline V gene sequence: CDR1 LNHDA, CDR2 SQIVND (reference sequence). The CDR3 is 15 amino acids.

The chain recombines TRBV7-9 with TRBJ2-7; D is possibly TRBD2 (6 bases). The germline V gene encodes CDR1 SEHNR and CDR2 FQNEAQ (reference sequence). V lost 1 base and J lost 3, with 10 bases in between. This CDR3 region has 14 residues. The CDR3 reads CASSLVAVSYEQYF. The DNA for the CDR3 is TGTGCCAGCAGCTTAGTAGCGGTTAGCTACGAGCAGTACTTC.

The rearrangement uses TRBV19 and TRBJ1-1, with 7 bases fitting TRBD1. From germline, CDR1 is LNHDA and CDR2 SQIVND (reference sequence). Losses at the gene ends were 3 bases for V and 4 bases for J; bases not matched to a gene: 2. There are 13 residues in the CDR3. CDR3 bases: TGTGCCAGTAGTATTCAGGGGGGCACTGAAGCTTTCTTT. The encoded protein is CASSIQGGTEAFF.

This clonotype has just a few counts. The CDR3 sequence is CSARVAGSYNEQFF. The CDR3, as DNA: TGCAGTGCTAGAGTCGCGGGGTCCTACAATGAGCAGTTCTTC. The V gene is TRBV20-1, the J gene TRBJ2-1, with D possibly TRBD2 on 6 matching bases. CDR3 length: 14 amino acids. Germline V CDR1 and CDR2: DFQATT, SNEGSKA (reference sequence). V dropped 1 base and J dropped 1 base, with 8 bases sitting between them.